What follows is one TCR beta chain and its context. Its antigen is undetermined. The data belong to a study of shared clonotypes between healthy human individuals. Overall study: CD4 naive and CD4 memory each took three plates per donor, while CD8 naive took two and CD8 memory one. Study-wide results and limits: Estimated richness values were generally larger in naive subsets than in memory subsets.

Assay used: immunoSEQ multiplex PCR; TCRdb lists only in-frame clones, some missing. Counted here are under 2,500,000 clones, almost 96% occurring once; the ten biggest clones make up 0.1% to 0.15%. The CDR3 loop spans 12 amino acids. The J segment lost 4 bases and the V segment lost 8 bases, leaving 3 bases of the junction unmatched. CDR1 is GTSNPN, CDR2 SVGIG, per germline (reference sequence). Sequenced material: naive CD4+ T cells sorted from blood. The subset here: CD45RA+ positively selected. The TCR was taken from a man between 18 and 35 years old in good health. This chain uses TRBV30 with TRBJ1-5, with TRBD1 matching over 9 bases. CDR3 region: CAMDRGNQPQHF. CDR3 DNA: TGTGCCATGGACAGGGGAAATCAGCCCCAGCATTTT.